This T cell receptor (beta chain) emerged from a study of T cells in Graves' hyperthyroidism and ophthalmopathy. This clonotype has a count of ten or more. The antigen remains unidentified. RNA transcripts yielded amplified TCR beta CDR3 regions. TCR CDR3 regions were first amplified by RT-PCR with HTBI primers. TCRdb passed the multiplex PCR reads through MiXCR, listing each CDR3 protein once. The sample holds fewer than 600,000 distinct CDR3 sequences, approximately 15% seen once. The CDR3 runs to 12 residues. V shed 0 bases and J shed 13 bases, with 10 bases lying between them. CDR1 LGHDT and CDR2 YNNKEL come from the germline V gene (reference sequence). Exclusion followed for patients with uncontrolled infection, other autoimmune disease, pregnancy or lactation. Study-wide results and caveats: Also found in blood were most expanded thyroid clonotypes above 0.001.

The receptor's source is a woman aged 18-29 years with Graves' hyperthyroidism. The chain uses TRBV3-1 and TRBJ2-1; D assignment may be TRBD1 or TRBD2 (5 bases each). Material for sequencing was blood. The CDR3 sequence is CASSQEWDRQFF. The CDR3 DNA sequence: TGTGCCAGCAGCCAAGAATGGGACCGTCAGTTCTTC.